Listed below are T cell receptor beta chains from one sample, sequenced in a study of regulatory T cells. Libraries were prepared by immunoSEQ multiplex PCR; TCRdb keeps only in-frame clonotypes and omits some of them. This table holds some 10,000 clones, about 80% found once. The sample comprised CD8+ T cells sorted from blood. All receptors derive from a person aged 18 to 29 with CD3G deficiency. The CDR3 runs from the conserved cysteine through the conserved F or W. Each record gives: V gene, clone size, CDR3 protein. Size is stated for part of the rows, as once, few or many counts, or as a class when the clone is expanded.

TRBV11-2	.	CASSAGLAGTSSTDTQYF
TRBV11-3	.	CASSLDQQPNTEAFF
TRBV28	.	CASSFIGAGEQYF
TRBV5-1	.	CASSLGTDENYGYTF
TRBV7-8	few	CASSPHHEQFF
TRBV7-8	.	CASSLVEGPYEQYF
TRBV19	.	CASSIPGGGELFF
TRBV10-3	.	CAISDPGTPPNEQYF
TRBV6-1	once	CASSEAVGSLYGYTF
TRBV11-2	medium-sized	CASSPGSGGLSYEQYF
TRBV7-2	.	CASSPVGDTEAFF
TRBV5-5	large	CASSRWASGSGTDTQYF
TRBV28	.	CASSPRASGYEQFF
TRBV28	.	CASKRGQGATNEKLFF
TRBV11-2	.	CASSLGRVHATNEKLFF
TRBV28	.	CASRGTGVLETQYF
TRBV4-1	.	CASSQRTSGFYEQYF
TRBV28	.	CASSSGHASLGSYEQYF
TRBV7-8	.	CASSLPGQGNEQYF
TRBV29-1	.	CSVEPKRSGNTIYF
TRBV5-1	few	CASSLASEGGHEQYF
TRBV11-2	.	CASSLSGRRGYTF
TRBV7-9	.	CASSIGGLEETQYF
TRBV28	.	CASSSRDIYGYTF
TRBV19	.	CASSIGAFYGYTF
TRBV28	.	CASSFSGNEQFF
TRBV7-9	.	CASSHPAPFSNTEAFF
TRBV7-9	few	CASSSEGAKNIQYF
TRBV11-2	.	CASSLEPQGTEAFF
TRBV28	.	CASSPRGAGGPADTQYF
TRBV5-1	.	CASSLASRFTDTQYF
TRBV7-3	.	CASSSQRQKVAYEQYF